This record concerns one T cell receptor beta chain sequence. Here immunoSEQ multiplex PCR was the method, and the copy in TCRdb shows in-frame clones only, minus some. The table lists about 430,000 clones, around nine tenths of them singletons. This entry comes from a study of blood T cell repertoires in COVID-19. Study summary: The United States, Italy and Spain were the sources of the acute and convalescent COVID-19 samples. Sources were T cells, B-cell-depleted T cells, or PBMCs; the material itself was cDNA or gDNA.

Donors were grouped by their self-reported clinical history. The J segment lost 1 base and the V segment lost 3 bases, leaving 1 base of the junction unmatched. Germline CDR1 SGDLS, CDR2 YYNGEE. This CDR3 comprises 15 residues. Material for sequencing was PBMCs or T cells enriched from blood (not recorded which). The J gene is TRBJ2-2, the V gene TRBV9; the match to TRBD2 covers 9 bases. The sequence was obtained from a woman aged 18-29 years who had been exposed to COVID-19. CDR3 bases: TGTGCCAGCAGCGAACTAGCGGGGAACACCGGGGAGCTGTTTTTT. Translating gives CASSELAGNTGELFF.